The present T cell receptor beta chain was sequenced within a study of T cell changes during pregnancy in multiple sclerosis. V lost 2 bases, J lost 6 bases, and 11 bases lay in between. The CDR3 runs to 14 residues. From germline, CDR1 is LGHNA and CDR2 YSLEER. Measured with immunoSEQ multiplex PCR; TCRdb has only the in-frame clones, and not every one. Of tens of thousands of clones detected, roughly nine tenths appear once; the ten largest clones hold roughly 1.4%. Sequenced material: peripheral blood, taken in the first trimester of pregnancy. This sequence was found in a female donor with multiple sclerosis, enrolled in a pregnancy study. This chain links TRBV4-3 with TRBJ2-1; a possible D gene is TRBD2 (6 bases). CDR3 DNA: TGCGCCAGCAGCCAACCGGGACTTTCCAATGAGCAGTTCTTC. It encodes CASSQPGLSNEQFF.